This T cell receptor (beta chain) was sequenced in a study of CD8 T cells in Susac syndrome. TEMRA cells were FACS-enriched and CD8+ and CD4+ T cells negatively isolated. V lost 1 base and J lost 5, with 12 bases in between. CDR1 and CDR2 from the germline V gene are MNHEY and SVGAGI. The CDR3 consists of 14 residues. The RNA, about 0.5 to 1 ug, was put through reverse transcription using random hexamers. TCR beta CDR3 was amplified by immunoSEQ covering 54 Vbeta and 13 Jbeta. TCRdb re-derived calls from the immunoSEQ multiplex PCR reads in MiXCR, one entry per CDR3 protein. In the table there are fewer than 150,000 distinct CDR3 sequences, approximately 90% of which are singletons.

Input material: CD8+ T cells from PBMCs. The chain carries TRBV6-5 and TRBJ2-7, with a possible D match to TRBD1 (6 bases). The sequence was obtained from a human donor with multiple sclerosis. The CDR3 loop is CASSYLQGNDEQYF. CDR3 DNA: TGTGCCAGCAGTTACTTGCAGGGGAACGACGAGCAGTACTTC.